Shown below are 14 T cell receptor beta chains from a single sample sequenced in a study of cytomegalovirus exposure and HLA in healthy donors (dated by TCRdb to the late 2010s). Libraries were made using the immunoSEQ multiplex PCR assay. A mixture of 60 forward primers for TCR Vbeta segments and 13 reverse primers for TCR Jbeta segments was used in the multiplex PCR. This immuneACCESS table, as held by TCRdb, lists in-frame sequences with V and J called but not all clones. Of the missing ones, under half trace to an unresolved V gene in checked studies; the others have no known cause. The sample table records approximately 95,000 clones; nearly 80% of these occur just once. The top ten hold approximately 4% of the sample. Sequencing used PBMCs. Receptors originate from a woman in her forties in good health and CMV-seropositive.

The V gene is TRBV5-1, the J gene TRBJ2-1; D may be TRBD1 (6 bases). The CDR3 loop spans 15 amino acids. Between the trimmed V and J ends, which lost 4 bases and 0 bases, there was a span of 11 bases. The germline gives CDR1 SGHRS, CDR2 YFSETQ. The CDR3 sequence is CASSLDSSSYNEQFF. The DNA for the CDR3 is TGCGCCAGCAGCCTGGACAGCAGCTCCTACAATGAGCAGTTCTTC. The full variable domain, its missing parts supplied by reference TRBV5-1 and TRBJ2-1, is KAGVTQTPRYLIKTRGQQVTLSCSPISGHRSVSWYQQTPGQGLQFLFEYFSETQRNKGNFPGRFSGRQFSNSRSEMNVSTLELGDSALYLCASSLDSSSYNEQFFGPGTRLTVL.

The chain uses TRBV7-9 and TRBJ2-5, with D possibly matching TRBD1 (5 bases). V was cut by 8 bases and J by 5 bases, with 18 bases left in between. This CDR3 has 14 residues. Germline CDR1 and CDR2: SEHNR and FQNEAQ (reference sequence). CDR3 nucleotide sequence: TGTGCCAGCGGCCCTGGACATTCCCAGGAGACCCAGTACTTC. It is translated as CASGPGHSQETQYF.

This clone was picked up one time. The rearrangement links TRBV30 to TRBJ1-2; D ambiguous. Germline V gene lookup returns CDR1 GTSNPN and CDR2 SVGIG (reference sequence). Trimming took 0 bases from V and 5 from J, leaving 7 bases between them. The CDR3 is 12 residues long. CDR3: CAWSVSEYGYTF. CDR3 nucleotide sequence: TGTGCCTGGAGTGTATCGGAGTATGGCTACACCTTC.

This clone has just a few counts. This chain connects TRBV6-1 to TRBJ2-1; D may be TRBD1 (5 bases). This CDR3 is 15 amino acids long. V lost 6 bases and J lost 2, with 14 bases in between. Germline V gene lookup returns CDR1 MNHNS and CDR2 SASEGT. CDR3 sequence reads: CASRRQNLPYNEQFF. The CDR3 DNA follows: TGTGCCAGCAGGAGACAGAACTTGCCCTACAATGAGCAGTTCTTC.

The chain is built from TRBV6-6 and TRBJ2-1; 8 bases agree with TRBD2. Germline lookup yields CDR1 MNHNY and CDR2 SVGAGI (reference sequence). The V and J ends lost 6 bases and 4 bases, in that order; junction bases with no gene match: 11. This CDR3 has 16 residues. The CDR3 spells CASRPRERGLYNEQFF. As DNA, the CDR3 is TGTGCCAGCAGGCCGAGGGAGCGGGGGCTTTACAATGAGCAGTTCTTC.

This clone is a singleton in its sample. The chain has TRBV6-6 and TRBJ2-2, with 9 nucleotides matching TRBD2. J was trimmed by 1 base and V by 5 bases; bases with no gene match: 5. Germline assignment: CDR1 MNHNY and CDR2 SVGAGI (reference sequence). The CDR3 consists of 16 residues. The CDR3 sequence: CASSRLAGVNTGELFF. Here the CDR3 DNA reads TGTGCCAGCAGTCGTTTAGCGGGAGTGAACACCGGGGAGCTGTTTTTT.

V gene TRBV28 combines with J gene TRBJ2-1; D possibly corresponds to TRBD2 (5 bases). Germline V gene lookup returns CDR1 MDHEN and CDR2 SYDVKM. V was cut by 8 bases and J by 10 bases, with 18 bases left in between. The CDR3 totals 13 residues. The CDR3 loop reads CASWGVSHGEQFF. The CDR3 region has the DNA TGTGCCAGCTGGGGAGTATCTCATGGGGAGCAGTTCTTC.

The genes are TRBV10-1 and TRBJ2-1; the D gene could be TRBD1 or TRBD2 (6 bases each). Germline assignment: CDR1 WNHNN and CDR2 SYGVQD (reference sequence). The CDR3 runs 15 residues. V dropped 6 bases and J dropped 7 bases, with 19 bases sitting between them. The CDR3 DNA reads TGCGCCAGCAGCGAGGGGGGCGCAATTAGAAATGAGCAGTTCTTC. Encoded protein: CASSEGGAIRNEQFF.

The CDR3 coding sequence is TGCAGCGTTGAAATATCTACAGGACTAGCGGGAGATAATGAGCAGTTCTTC. Protein sequence: CSVEISTGLAGDNEQFF. The genes are TRBV29-1 and TRBJ2-1; 13 nucleotides agree with TRBD2. CDR1 is SQVTM, CDR2 ANQGSEA, per germline. The V gene end was trimmed by 2 bases and the J gene end by 7 bases; junction bases not matched to a gene: 11. CDR3 length equals 17 residues.

This chain uses TRBV5-3 with TRBJ2-7; no firm D call. TRBV5-3 is given ORF status, its function remaining uncertain. Trimming cost V 3 bases and J 0 bases, with 10 bases left between them. There are 14 residues in the CDR3. Here the CDR3 reads CARSSPLLSYEQYF. CDR3 bases: TGTGCCAGAAGCTCCCCCCTCCTCTCCTACGAGCAGTACTTC.

This sequence joins TRBV6-1 and TRBJ2-7; 7 nucleotides line up with TRBD1. The CDR3 contains 15 residues. In germline, CDR1 is MNHNS, CDR2 SASEGT. V shed 2 bases, J shed 3 bases, and the junction held 7 bases outside the gene matches. In DNA form, the CDR3 reads TGTGCCAGCAGTGAATTCACAGGGGAATTCTACGAGCAGTACTTC. This gives the protein CASSEFTGEFYEQYF.

This chain links TRBV5-1 with TRBJ1-2, with 8 bases lining up with TRBD1. Germline V lookup: CDR1 SGHRS, CDR2 YFSETQ. The CDR3 consists of 14 residues. V lost 4 bases, J lost 6 bases, and 8 bases stayed unmatched. This CDR3 is CASSKETGGNGYTF. The CDR3 DNA follows: TGCGCCAGCAGCAAGGAAACAGGGGGGAATGGCTACACCTTC.

This chain links TRBV6-1 with TRBJ2-7; a weak D match, TRBD1 (5 bases). V gave up 6 bases and J gave up 0 bases, with 15 bases separating them. CDR1 and CDR2 (germline): MNHNS, SASEGT. This CDR3 comprises 15 residues. The DNA of the CDR3 is TGTGCCAGCAGGAAACAGGTGGGCTTCTCCTACGAGCAGTACTTC. This sequence encodes CASRKQVGFSYEQYF.

The gene calls are TRBV5-8 and TRBJ1-1, with 7 bases identical to TRBD1. CDR1 SGHTS and CDR2 YDEGEE come from the germline V gene. V gave up 0 bases and J gave up 2 bases; unmatched junction bases: 4. The CDR3 sequence is 15 residues long. The CDR3 DNA follows: TGTGCCAGCAGCTTGGAGGGGACAGTTAACACTGAAGCTTTCTTT. This gives the protein CASSLEGTVNTEAFF.